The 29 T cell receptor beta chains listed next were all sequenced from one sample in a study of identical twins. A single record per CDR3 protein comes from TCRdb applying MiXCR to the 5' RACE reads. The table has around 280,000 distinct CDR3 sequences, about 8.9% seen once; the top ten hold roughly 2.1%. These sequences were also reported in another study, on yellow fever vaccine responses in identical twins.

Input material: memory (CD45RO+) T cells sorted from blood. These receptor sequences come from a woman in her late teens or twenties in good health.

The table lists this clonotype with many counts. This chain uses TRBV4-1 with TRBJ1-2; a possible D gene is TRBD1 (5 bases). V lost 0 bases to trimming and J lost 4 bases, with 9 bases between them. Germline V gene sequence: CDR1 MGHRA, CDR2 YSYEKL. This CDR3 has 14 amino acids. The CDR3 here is CASSQDSGTYGYTF. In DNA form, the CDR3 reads TGCGCCAGCAGCCAAGATTCAGGGACCTATGGCTACACCTTC.

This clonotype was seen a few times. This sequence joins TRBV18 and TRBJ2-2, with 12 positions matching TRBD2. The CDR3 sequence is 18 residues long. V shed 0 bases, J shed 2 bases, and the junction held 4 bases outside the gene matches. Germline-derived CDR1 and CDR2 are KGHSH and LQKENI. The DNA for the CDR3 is TGTGCCAGCTCACCACCCGGACTAGCGGGGCAAAACACCGGGGAGCTGTTTTTT. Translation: CASSPPGLAGQNTGELFF.

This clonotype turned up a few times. In nucleotides, the CDR3 is TGTGCCACCAGCAGAGATAACGGCCAGGGTGGCTACACCTTC. It yields the protein CATSRDNGQGGYTF. This chain joins TRBV15 and TRBJ1-2; D possibly corresponds to TRBD1 (5 bases). The CDR3 extends over 14 amino acids. Trimming shortened V by 0 bases and J by 7 bases, and 12 bases separated the two germline ends. CDR1 is LNHNV and CDR2 is YYDKDF in the germline V gene (reference sequence).

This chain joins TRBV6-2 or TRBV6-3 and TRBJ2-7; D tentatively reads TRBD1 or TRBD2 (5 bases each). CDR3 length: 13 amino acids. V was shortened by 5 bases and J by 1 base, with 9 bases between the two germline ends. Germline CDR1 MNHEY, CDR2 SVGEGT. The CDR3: CASSRGRSYEQYF. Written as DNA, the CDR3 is TGTGCCAGCAGTAGGGGACGGTCCTACGAGCAGTACTTC.

DNA of the CDR3: TGTGCCAGCAGTTTATGGGGGACAGCTTGGGACTATGGCTACACCTTC. Encoded protein: CASSLWGTAWDYGYTF. The J gene is TRBJ1-2, the V gene TRBV12-3 or TRBV12-4, with 7 bases identical to TRBD1. The ends lost 2 bases at V and 3 bases at J; junction bases unmatched: 9. The CDR3 sequence is 16 residues long.

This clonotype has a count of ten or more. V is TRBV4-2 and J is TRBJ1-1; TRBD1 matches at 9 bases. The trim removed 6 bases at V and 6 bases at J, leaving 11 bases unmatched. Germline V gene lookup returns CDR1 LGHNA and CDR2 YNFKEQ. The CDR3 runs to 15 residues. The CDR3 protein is CASRRGQGEGAEAFF. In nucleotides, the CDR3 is TGTGCCAGCAGGAGGGGACAGGGCGAGGGGGCTGAAGCTTTCTTT.

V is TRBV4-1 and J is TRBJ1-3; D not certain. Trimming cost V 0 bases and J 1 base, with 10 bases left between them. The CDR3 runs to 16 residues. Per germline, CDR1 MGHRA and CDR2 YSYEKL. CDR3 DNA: TGCGCCAGCAGCCAAGATCCTCCGGGGTCTGGAAACACCATATATTTT. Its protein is CASSQDPPGSGNTIYF.

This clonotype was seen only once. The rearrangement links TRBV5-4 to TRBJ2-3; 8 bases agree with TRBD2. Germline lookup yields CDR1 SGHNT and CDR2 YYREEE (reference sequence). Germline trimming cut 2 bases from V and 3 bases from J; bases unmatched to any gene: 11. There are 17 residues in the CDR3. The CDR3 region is CASSFPPISGGTDTQYF. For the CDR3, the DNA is TGTGCCAGCAGCTTTCCGCCCATCAGCGGGGGTACAGATACGCAGTATTTT.

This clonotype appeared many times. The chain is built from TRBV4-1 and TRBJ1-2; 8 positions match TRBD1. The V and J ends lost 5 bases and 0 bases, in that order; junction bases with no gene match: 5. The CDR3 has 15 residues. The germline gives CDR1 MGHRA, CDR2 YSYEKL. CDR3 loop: CASSLGQGSNYGYTF. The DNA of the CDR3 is TGCGCCAGCAGCTTAGGACAGGGCTCTAACTATGGCTACACCTTC.

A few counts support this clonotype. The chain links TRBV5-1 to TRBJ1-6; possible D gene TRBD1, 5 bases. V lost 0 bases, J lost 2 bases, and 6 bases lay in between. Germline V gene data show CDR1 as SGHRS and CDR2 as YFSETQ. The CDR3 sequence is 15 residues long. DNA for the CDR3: TGCGCCAGCAGCTTGGTGGGGGCCTATAATTCACCCCTCCACTTT. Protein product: CASSLVGAYNSPLHF.

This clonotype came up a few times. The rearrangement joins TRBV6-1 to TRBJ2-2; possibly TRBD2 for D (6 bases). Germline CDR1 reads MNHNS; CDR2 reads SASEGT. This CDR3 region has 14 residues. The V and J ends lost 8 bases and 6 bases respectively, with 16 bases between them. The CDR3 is CASQRLGRAGELFF. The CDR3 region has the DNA TGTGCCAGCCAGAGACTAGGTAGAGCCGGGGAGCTGTTTTTT.

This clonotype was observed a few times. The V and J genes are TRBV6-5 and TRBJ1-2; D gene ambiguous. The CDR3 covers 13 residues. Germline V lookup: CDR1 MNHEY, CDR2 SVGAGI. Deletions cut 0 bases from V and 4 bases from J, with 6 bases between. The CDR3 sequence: CASSYSGFYGYTF. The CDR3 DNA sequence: TGTGCCAGCAGTTACTCGGGTTTCTATGGCTACACCTTC.

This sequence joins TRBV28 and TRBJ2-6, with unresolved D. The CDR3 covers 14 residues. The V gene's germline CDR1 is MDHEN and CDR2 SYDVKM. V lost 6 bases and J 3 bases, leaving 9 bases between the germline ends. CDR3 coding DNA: TGTGCCAGCAGGACGATGAATGGGGCCAACGTCCTGACTTTC. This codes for CASRTMNGANVLTF.

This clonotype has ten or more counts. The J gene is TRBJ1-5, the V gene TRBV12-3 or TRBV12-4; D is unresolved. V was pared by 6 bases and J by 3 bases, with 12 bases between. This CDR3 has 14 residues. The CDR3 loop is CASSFGSPNQPQHF. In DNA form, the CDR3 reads TGTGCCAGCAGCTTTGGGAGTCCCAATCAGCCCCAGCATTTT.

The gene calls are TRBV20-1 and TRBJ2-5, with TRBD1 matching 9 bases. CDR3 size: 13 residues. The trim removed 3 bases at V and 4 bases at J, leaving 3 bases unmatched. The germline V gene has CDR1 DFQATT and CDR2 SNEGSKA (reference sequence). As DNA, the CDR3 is TGCAGTGCTAGGGACAGGGGTTTAGAGACCCAGTACTTC. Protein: CSARDRGLETQYF.

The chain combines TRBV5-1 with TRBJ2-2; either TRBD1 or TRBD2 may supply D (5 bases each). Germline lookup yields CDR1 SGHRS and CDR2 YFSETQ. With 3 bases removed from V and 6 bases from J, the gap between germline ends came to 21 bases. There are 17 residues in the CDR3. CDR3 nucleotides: TGCGCCAGCAGCTCTAAACGGGGACCAATCTTCGCCGGGGAGCTGTTTTTT. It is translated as CASSSKRGPIFAGELFF.

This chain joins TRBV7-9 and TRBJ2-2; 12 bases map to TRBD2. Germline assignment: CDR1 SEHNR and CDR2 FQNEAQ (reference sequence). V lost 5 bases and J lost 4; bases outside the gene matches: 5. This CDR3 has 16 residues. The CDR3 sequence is CASSPRTSGATGELFF. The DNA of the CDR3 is TGTGCCAGCAGCCCGAGGACTAGCGGGGCCACCGGGGAGCTGTTTTTT.

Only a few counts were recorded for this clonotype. CDR3 DNA: TGTGCCAGCAGCCAAGTTGTCGGGGGGCAAAAGAGTGGCTACACCTTC. It specifies CASSQVVGGQKSGYTF. The genes are TRBV3-1 and TRBJ1-2, with a tentative D call TRBD1 (6 bases). This CDR3 comprises 16 residues. Looked up from germline, CDR1 is LGHDT and CDR2 is YNNKEL (reference sequence). V was trimmed by 1 base and J by 7 bases, leaving 19 bases between them.

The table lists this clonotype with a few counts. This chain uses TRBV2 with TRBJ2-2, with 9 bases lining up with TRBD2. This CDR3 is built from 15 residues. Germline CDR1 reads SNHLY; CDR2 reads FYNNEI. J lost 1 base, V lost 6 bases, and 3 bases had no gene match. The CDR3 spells CASRASGVNTGELFF. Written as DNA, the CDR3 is TGTGCCAGCAGGGCTAGCGGGGTGAACACCGGGGAGCTGTTTTTT. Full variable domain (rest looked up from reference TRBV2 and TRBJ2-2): EPEVTQTPSHQVTQMGQEVILRCVPISNHLYFYWYRQILGQKVEFLVSFYNNEISEKSEIFDDQFSVERPDGSNFTLKIRSTKLEDSAMYFCASRASGVNTGELFFGEGSRLTVL.

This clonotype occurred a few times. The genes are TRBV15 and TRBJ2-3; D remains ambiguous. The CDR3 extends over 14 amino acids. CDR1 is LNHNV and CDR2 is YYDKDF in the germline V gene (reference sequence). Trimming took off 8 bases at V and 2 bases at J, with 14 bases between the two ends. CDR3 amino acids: CATQTGRITDTQYF. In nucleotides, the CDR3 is TGTGCCACCCAAACCGGACGGATCACAGATACGCAGTATTTT.

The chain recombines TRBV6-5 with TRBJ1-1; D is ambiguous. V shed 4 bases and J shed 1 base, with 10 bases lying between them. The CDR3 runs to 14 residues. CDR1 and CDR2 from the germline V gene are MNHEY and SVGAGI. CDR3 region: CASSWALGNTEAFF. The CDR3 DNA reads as TGTGCCAGCAGTTGGGCCTTGGGGAACACTGAAGCTTTCTTT.

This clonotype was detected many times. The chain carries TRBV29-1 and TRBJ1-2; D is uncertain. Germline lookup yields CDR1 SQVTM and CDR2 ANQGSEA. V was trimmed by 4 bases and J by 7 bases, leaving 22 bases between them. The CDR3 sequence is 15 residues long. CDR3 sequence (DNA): TGCAGCGTTGTGTCCATGGGAGCTACCAGAGGTGGCTACACCTTC. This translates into CSVVSMGATRGGYTF. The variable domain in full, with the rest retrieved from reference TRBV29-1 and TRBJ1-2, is SAVISQKPSRDICQRGTSLTIQCQVDSQVTMMFWYRQQPGQSLTLIATANQGSEATYESGFVIDKFPISRPNLTFSTLTVSNMSPEDSSIYLCSVVSMGATRGGYTFGSGTRLTVV.

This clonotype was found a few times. CDR3 coding DNA: TGCAGTGCTAGAGCGGGAGGGTACCAAGAGACCCAGTACTTC. It specifies CSARAGGYQETQYF. The rearrangement uses TRBV20-1 and TRBJ2-5, with TRBD2 identical over 8 bases. Per the germline V gene, CDR1 is DFQATT and CDR2 is SNEGSKA (reference sequence). The trim removed 1 base at V and 0 bases at J, leaving 1 base unmatched. The CDR3 extends over 14 amino acids.

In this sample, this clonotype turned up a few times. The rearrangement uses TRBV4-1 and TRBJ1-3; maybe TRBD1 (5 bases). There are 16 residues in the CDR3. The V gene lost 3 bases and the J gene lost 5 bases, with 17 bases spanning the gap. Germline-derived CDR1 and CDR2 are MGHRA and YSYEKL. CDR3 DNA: TGCGCCAGCAGCCACCCTATGGGGGGTATGAGAAACACCATATATTTT. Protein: CASSHPMGGMRNTIYF.

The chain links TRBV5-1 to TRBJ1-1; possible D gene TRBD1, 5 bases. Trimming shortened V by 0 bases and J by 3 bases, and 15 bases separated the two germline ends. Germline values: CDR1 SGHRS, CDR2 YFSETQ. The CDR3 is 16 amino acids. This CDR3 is CASSLEGGGWYTEAFF. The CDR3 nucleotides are TGCGCCAGCAGCTTGGAAGGTGGGGGTTGGTACACTGAAGCTTTCTTT. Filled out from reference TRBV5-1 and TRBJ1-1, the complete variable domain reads KAGVTQTPRYLIKTRGQQVTLSCSPISGHRSVSWYQQTPGQGLQFLFEYFSETQRNKGNFPGRFSGRQFSNSRSEMNVSTLELGDSALYLCASSLEGGGWYTEAFFGQGTRLTVV.

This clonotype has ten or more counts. CDR3 sequence: CASSLTDRDETQYF. In DNA, the CDR3 is TGCGCCAGCAGCTTGACCGACAGGGATGAGACCCAGTACTTC. V is TRBV5-1 and J is TRBJ2-5; 7 positions agree with TRBD1. Germline V lookup: CDR1 SGHRS, CDR2 YFSETQ. The V gene end was trimmed by 1 base and the J gene end by 5 bases; junction bases not matched to a gene: 5. This CDR3 is 14 amino acids long.

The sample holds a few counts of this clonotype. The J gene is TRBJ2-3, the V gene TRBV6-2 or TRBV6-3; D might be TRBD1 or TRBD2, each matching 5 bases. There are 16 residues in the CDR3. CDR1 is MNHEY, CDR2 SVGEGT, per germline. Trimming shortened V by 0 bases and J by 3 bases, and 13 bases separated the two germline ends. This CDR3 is CASSYSLSEGTDTQYF. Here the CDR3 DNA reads TGTGCCAGCAGTTACTCCTTATCCGAGGGGACAGATACGCAGTATTTT.

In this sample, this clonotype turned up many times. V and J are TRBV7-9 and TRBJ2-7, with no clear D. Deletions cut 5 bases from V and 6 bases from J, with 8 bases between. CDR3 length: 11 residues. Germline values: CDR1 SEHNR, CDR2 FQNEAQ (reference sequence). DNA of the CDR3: TGTGCCAGCAGCCGAACGGGCGAGCAGTACTTC. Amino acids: CASSRTGEQYF.

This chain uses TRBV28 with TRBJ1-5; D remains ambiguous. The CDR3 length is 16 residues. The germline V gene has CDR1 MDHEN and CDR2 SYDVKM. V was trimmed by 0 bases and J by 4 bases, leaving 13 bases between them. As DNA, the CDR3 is TGTGCCAGCAGTTTATGGTCCCCGGACCGAAATCAGCCCCAGCATTTT. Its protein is CASSLWSPDRNQPQHF.